Listed here is a single T cell receptor beta chain. The specificity of this receptor is unknown. Base qualities are not at hand, and no much larger clone is one base apart. Reading the germline V gene gives CDR1 SGHDN and CDR2 FVKESK. Counted from cysteine to phenylalanine, this CDR3 has 13 amino acids. The DNA shown is the 39-base CDR3, in frame from base 1. Trimming takes 2 bases from V and 5 bases from J, and the germline ends sit 9 bases apart. These data originate in a study of cytomegalovirus exposure and HLA in healthy donors (dated by TCRdb to the late 2010s). Study-wide context: An earlier analysis of some 600 of the donors reported roughly 300 Gb of sequence data and about 120 million unique TCR beta sequences obtained from 180 million or so T cells. A later analysis re-analyzed previously published TCR beta repertoires from roughly 600 donors and added high-resolution HLA genotyping to study TCR occurrence patterns. The study combined high-throughput TCR immunosequencing, statistical association of individual TCRs with disease status, and machine learning to predict cytomegalovirus infection status. The aim of the study was to test whether cataloging public T cell receptors could identify signatures of past pathogen exposure. Among around 400 genotyped donors of the cohort, an average of approximately 240,000 unique TCR beta nucleotide sequences was sequenced per donor, of which roughly 17% were non-productive. Of the roughly 400 genotyped donors, around 81% fell in the genetic ancestry cluster associated with self-reported Caucasian donors. A later genetic analysis took genome-wide SNP genotypes for about 55% of the 666 donors and used that subset as a discovery cohort. Typing coverage differed by locus: A, B, C, DRB1 and DQB1 were typed in about 629-630 donors, DQA1 in 500 to 550, DPA1 in around 580, and DPB1 in 400 to 480. Using immunosequencing, the study profiled T cell repertoires from 640 or so subjects and related those repertoires to cytomegalovirus serostatus. Rather than using new phenotypic data, the later analysis identified candidate immune exposures from TCR beta sequences and from how often those sequences occurred across donors. All discovery cohort repertoires had been generated on a single sequencing platform. In addition to the first cohort of approximately 670 subjects, a separate validation cohort of 120 different subjects was used. A handful of DR-DQ haplotypes were handled as single units for association and clustering because linkage in the cohort was strong. Roughly 300 gigabases of sequencing data and approximately 84 million unique TCR sequences were included in an early release covering roughly 700 HLA-typed donors. Donor age, sex, ethnicity and CMV serostatus were compiled alongside the repertoire data. HLA typing covered class I and class II loci at four-digit resolution. In an earlier analysis of several hundred of the donors, high-throughput TCR beta sequencing was used to judge whether each TCR beta V gene segment behaved as functional or pseudogenic. Study-wide conclusions, independent of this receptor: CMV serostatus was the only immune exposure information available for the cohort. Cytomegalovirus status was reported to be diagnosed by the classifier with high specificity and sensitivity in both the original and validation cohorts. While some public TCRs were present in many individuals, most TCR sequences turned up only very rarely across donors. A later analysis found that TCR association rates varied across HLA loci, with DRB1 alleles showing the most associated TCRs and HLA-C alleles the fewest. A later analysis found that HLA-associated TCR beta chains were more clonally expanded and had lower generation probabilities than equally common non-associated chains. A few of the identified cytomegalovirus-associated TCR beta chains were confirmed in vitro to be specific for cytomegalovirus antigens. Because HLA typing was unavailable for some donors at each locus, only the typed subset was used in association tests. The study listed approximately 150 TCR beta chains as associated with cytomegalovirus. A later analysis associated approximately 17,000 TCR beta sequences with specific HLA alleles at a false discovery rate of 0.05. An earlier analysis of approximately 570 of the donors showed that most TCR beta V segments appeared in productive rearrangements either about 87% or about 30% of the time, which broadly matched IMGT annotations. Sequencing depth was assumed to be roughly uniform across donors in the presence/absence analyses, though that assumption may not hold. A later genetic analysis reported fewer N-insertions in productive TCRs among donors in an Asian-associated ancestry cluster than the approximately 700-donor mean. Correlated functional status among segregating V segments might be attributable to linkage disequilibrium, but an unknown experimental factor could not be ruled out. A further reported finding was that TCR beta sequences accurately predicted the HLA-A and HLA-B alleles for most subjects in the first cohort. When HLA alleles, especially DR and DQ, strongly co-occurred, TCR associations were difficult to assign to individual alleles. In a later analysis, most CMV-associated TCR beta chains were found to appear HLA-restricted, with HLA associations seemingly driven largely by CMV exposure. Only TCR beta chains were sequenced in this cohort, and the absence of alpha or paired-chain data limited detectable features. Because counts were too low, about 15 rarely observed V segments, including chromosome 9 orphons, were left out of the earlier analysis of a few hundred of the donors. In a later genetic analysis, a missense DCLRE1C variant was associated with V-gene and J-gene trimming of TCR beta chains, and the association was replicated in an independent cohort. A later analysis reported that several top co-occurrence clusters appeared linked to parvovirus B19, influenza, CMV and Epstein-Barr virus. The 87-base-pair reads could not distinguish some IMGT-functional V segments, including TRBV6-2 and TRBV6-3, so those segments were excluded. According to the authors, the approach could potentially be generalized to other disease states and immunological phenotypes. A cluster of highly shared sequence variants was judged likely to represent a technical artifact of the sequencing pipeline.

The cohort consisted of hundreds of healthy bone marrow donors. All cohort members were sampled while nominally healthy, although unrecorded immune exposures were likely present. The donor was CMV seropositive and belonged to the group of more than 250 seropositive cohort members. A peripheral blood sample was collected from each donor, and TCR beta sequencing was performed on peripheral blood mononuclear cells. Genomic DNA extraction from the blood cell samples was performed with the Qiagen DNeasy Blood Extraction Kit. Library prep was done by the immunoSEQ multiplex PCR assay. For the multiplex PCR, a mixture combining 60 forward primers for TCR Vbeta segments and 13 reverse primers for TCR Jbeta segments was used. The CDR3 region of rearranged TCR beta genes was amplified from genomic DNA with a multiplex PCR assay. On the Illumina HiSeq System, the amplified TCR beta libraries were sequenced as 87-base-pair reads. Regarding the original processing steps: In a later analysis, some 80 million unique TCR beta chains were counted across the approximately 670 repertoires, and approximately 9.9 million of these chains were shared by at least two donors. Raw reads were error-corrected and collapsed into unique sequences by a nearest-neighbor algorithm in which closely related sequences were merged to remove PCR and sequencing errors. CDR3 sequences were aligned to IMGT reference sequences to assign V, D and J gene segments. For a sequence to be retained, at least a six-nucleotide match to both a V gene segment and a J gene segment was required. A rearrangement counted as productive if the CDR3 had no stop codons and remained in frame with V and J, and every other rearrangement counted as non-productive. CDR3 was defined by IMGT convention, running from the second conserved V-encoded cysteine to the conserved J-encoded phenylalanine. The earlier analysis of around 640 of the donors excluded sequences that lacked an unambiguous match to a single V gene segment. An earlier analysis of 500 to 600 of the donors classified V segments as functional when productive rearrangements were above 56.7% and as segregating when the standard deviation between donors was above 5%. A statistical classification framework was built for diagnosing cytomegalovirus status from the catalog of TCR beta chain sequences. V and J gene assignment, in a later analysis, came from comparing TCR nucleotide sequences with IMGT/GENE-DB human TR gene sequences. Using the TCRdist pipeline, a later analysis assigned CDR3 sequences along with most-parsimonious VDJ recombination scenarios. A later analysis defined each TCR beta chain by its CDR3 amino acid sequence plus V-gene family, and excluded reads lacking a unique V-gene family. A later analysis removed 592 highly shared, low-generation-probability nucleotide sequences to deal with suspected cross-contamination and a sequencing artifact. In a later analysis, a clonal expansion index was calculated for each public chain from normalized within-repertoire ranks of inferred template counts. In a later analysis, generation probabilities were computed using a VDJ recombination model fitted to out-of-frame rearrangements, and the results were checked against IGoR. Hypergeometric tests were used in a later analysis to score TCR-TCR, TCR-HLA and TCR-CMV co-occurrence, with a repertoire-size bias correction applied to the TCR pairs. False discovery rates were estimated in a later analysis by permuting HLA or CMV assignments 20 times. In a later analysis, co-occurring TCRs were grouped with DBSCAN, and TCRdist sequence similarity was added when clustering was performed within HLA-allele-positive subsets. Co-occurrence clustering excluded repertoires with fewer than 30,000 or more than 120,000 public chains, plus five with anomalous nucleotide sharing. Imported from immuneACCESS, the table was reduced by TCRdb to in-frame sequences with V and J called. These copies leave out some clones; in studies compared against another copy, an unresolved V gene accounts for under half, and the cause of the remainder is not known. Clone size and V and J calls were adopted from that table, with D and trimming inferred from the DNA. This sample lists about 150,000 clones; around 60% were detected once. The ten largest clones capture roughly 7% of the sample.

The V and J segments used are TRBV14 and TRBJ2-5, with no confidently assigned D gene. Source material: PBMCs. The source of this sequence is a woman aged 60 to 75 in good health and CMV-seropositive. For the CDR3, the sequence is CASSQTGLETQYF. The nucleotide sequence is given as TGTGCCAGCAGCCAAACGGGTTTGGAGACCCAGTACTTC.